The clone carrying this T cell receptor (beta chain) was detected ten times or more. The cDNA came from 5'RACE with 10-nucleotide random UMIs. In TCRdb, the 5' RACE reads were re-called with MiXCR into one record per CDR3 protein. The data show roughly 120,000 distinct CDR3 sequences, with 3% to 3.5% seen just once and over 1% held by the top ten. V shed 4 bases, J shed 5 bases, and the junction held 9 bases outside the gene matches. Germline values: CDR1 GTSNPN, CDR2 SVGIG (reference sequence). This CDR3 has 14 residues. The data derive from a study of neurological immune-mediated disorders. The TCR comes from a woman in her 30s with multiple sclerosis. The sample was PBMCs. J is TRBJ2-5 and V is TRBV30; 8 nucleotides line up with TRBD2. CDR3 sequence (DNA): TGTGCCTGGAACCGGGAGGGCCGGCGGGAGACCCAGTACTTC. The encoded protein is CAWNREGRRETQYF.